This T cell receptor beta chain was identified during a study of cytomegalovirus exposure and HLA in healthy donors (dated by TCRdb to about 2017). Background on the whole study: An earlier analysis of several hundred of the donors reported 276 Gb of sequence data and around 100 million unique TCR beta sequences obtained from about 170 million T cells. The number of donors typed differed by locus, with roughly 629-640 for A, B, C, DRB1 and DQB1, roughly 520 for DQA1, 600 to 610 for DPA1, and 450 to 480 for DPB1. In a later genetic analysis, genome-wide SNP genotypes for about three fifths of the 666 donors were used, and that subset was treated as a discovery cohort. In addition to the first cohort of roughly 670 subjects, a separate validation cohort of approximately 130 different subjects was used. The T cell repertoires of some 670 subjects were profiled by immunosequencing and related to cytomegalovirus serostatus. To decide whether each TCR beta V gene segment behaved as functional or pseudogenic, an earlier analysis of several hundred of the donors relied on high-throughput TCR beta sequencing. Among roughly 370 genotyped donors of the cohort, an average of approximately 240,000 unique TCR beta nucleotide sequences were sequenced per donor, around 18% of them non-productive. Every discovery cohort repertoire had been produced on one sequencing platform. A later analysis re-analyzed previously published TCR beta repertoires from 500 to 700 donors and added high-resolution HLA genotyping to study TCR occurrence patterns. The study aimed to test whether cataloging public T cell receptors could reveal signatures of past pathogen exposure. Roughly 5 DR-DQ haplotypes were handled as single units for association and clustering, since linkage in the cohort was strong. The later analysis used no new phenotypic data to find candidate immune exposures, relying instead on TCR beta sequences and their occurrence across donors. HLA typing included class I and class II loci at four-digit resolution. The study combined high-throughput TCR immunosequencing, statistical association of individual TCRs with disease status, and machine learning to predict cytomegalovirus infection status. About 330 gigabases of sequencing data and approximately 92 million unique TCR sequences made up an early release that covered several hundred HLA-typed donors. Donor age, sex, ethnicity and CMV serostatus were collected together with the repertoire data. Among the roughly 400 genotyped donors, around 79% belonged to the genetic ancestry cluster associated with self-reported Caucasian donors.

CDR3 length: 15 amino acids, cysteine to phenylalanine. The only DNA kept is the CDR3, 45 bases in frame from the first base. Cut back by 0 bases and 6 bases, the V and J ends lie 17 bases apart. CDR1 and CDR2 (GTSNPN, SVGIG) derive from the germline V gene (reference sequence). The cohort consisted of 600 to 700 healthy bone marrow donors. Cohort members were all nominally healthy when sampled, although unrecorded immune exposures were likely present. The donor tested CMV seronegative, placing the donor among the 352 seronegative members of the cohort. A peripheral blood sample was provided by each donor, and peripheral blood mononuclear cells were used for TCR beta sequencing. Genomic DNA extraction from the blood cell samples was performed with the Qiagen DNeasy Blood Extraction Kit. Points the paper makes about the study in general: A later genetic analysis reported fewer N-insertions in productive TCRs among donors in an Asian-associated ancestry cluster than the roughly 670-donor mean. Sequencing depth was assumed to be roughly uniform across donors in the presence/absence analyses, though that assumption may not hold. HLA typing was unavailable for some donors at each locus, so association tests used only the typed subset. A later analysis found that TCR association rates varied across HLA loci, with DRB1 alleles showing the most associated TCRs and HLA-C alleles the fewest. In vitro tests confirmed that a few of the cytomegalovirus-associated TCR beta chains recognize cytomegalovirus antigens. At a false discovery rate of 0.05, a later analysis linked approximately 18,000 TCR beta sequences to specific HLA alleles. It was suggested by the authors that the approach could potentially be generalized to other disease states and immunological phenotypes. The study listed around 160 TCR beta chains as associated with cytomegalovirus. For the cohort, immune exposure information was limited to CMV serostatus. While some public TCRs were present in many individuals, most TCR sequences turned up only very rarely across donors. In a later analysis, most CMV-associated TCR beta chains were found to appear HLA-restricted, with HLA associations seemingly driven largely by CMV exposure. An earlier analysis of approximately 500 of the donors showed that most TCR beta V segments appeared in productive rearrangements either about 87% or about 30% of the time, which broadly matched IMGT annotations. Compared with equally common non-associated chains, HLA-associated TCR beta chains in a later analysis were more clonally expanded and had lower generation probabilities. In this cohort, only TCR beta chains were sequenced, and detectable features were limited by the absence of alpha or paired-chain data. V-gene and J-gene trimming of TCR beta chains was associated with a missense DCLRE1C variant in a later genetic analysis, and the association was replicated in an independent cohort. A further reported finding was that TCR beta sequences accurately predicted the HLA-A and HLA-B alleles for most subjects in the first cohort. A later analysis reported that several top co-occurrence clusters appeared linked to parvovirus B19, influenza, CMV and Epstein-Barr virus. A group of highly shared sequence variants was considered likely to be a technical artifact of the sequencing pipeline. The earlier analysis of 587 of the donors excluded some 16 rarely observed V segments, including chromosome 9 orphons, because counts were too low. Strong co-occurrence of HLA alleles, especially DR and DQ, made assigning TCR associations to individual alleles difficult. Some IMGT-functional V segments, including TRBV6-2 and TRBV6-3, could not be told apart with the 87-base-pair reads, so those segments were excluded. Linkage disequilibrium might explain the correlated functional status among segregating V segments, but an unknown experimental factor could not be ruled out. The classifier was reported to diagnose cytomegalovirus status with high specificity and sensitivity in both the original and validation cohorts.

This clone was detected a few times. It has no known antigen specificity. It has no much larger one-base neighbor in the sample; base qualities were not kept. The library relied on the immunoSEQ multiplex PCR assay. For the multiplex PCR, a mixture combining 60 forward primers for TCR Vbeta segments and 13 reverse primers for TCR Jbeta segments was used. The CDR3 region of rearranged TCR beta genes was amplified from genomic DNA with a multiplex PCR assay. On the Illumina HiSeq System, the amplified TCR beta libraries were sequenced as 87-base-pair reads. The paper's data handling went like this. Across the roughly 640 repertoires, a later analysis counted 80 million or so unique TCR beta chains, around 11 million of which were shared by at least two donors. To remove PCR and sequencing errors, raw reads were error-corrected and collapsed into unique sequences using a nearest-neighbor algorithm that merged closely related sequences. V, D and J gene segments were assigned by aligning CDR3 sequences to IMGT reference sequences. Each retained sequence needed at least a six-nucleotide match to both a V gene segment and a J gene segment. A rearrangement counted as productive if the CDR3 had no stop codons and remained in frame with V and J, and every other rearrangement counted as non-productive. Following IMGT convention, CDR3 was defined as the stretch from the second conserved V-encoded cysteine up to the conserved J-encoded phenylalanine. Sequences without an unambiguous match to a single V gene segment were excluded from the earlier analysis of 500 to 700 of the donors. In an earlier analysis of several hundred of the donors, a V segment was called functional when productive rearrangements were above 56.7%, and segregating when the standard deviation between donors exceeded 5%. A statistical classification framework was built for diagnosing cytomegalovirus status from the catalog of TCR beta chain sequences. A later analysis assigned V and J genes by comparing TCR nucleotide sequences with IMGT/GENE-DB human TR gene sequences. Using the TCRdist pipeline, a later analysis assigned CDR3 sequences along with most-parsimonious VDJ recombination scenarios. In a later analysis, every TCR beta chain was defined by the combination of its CDR3 amino acid sequence and its V-gene family, and reads without a unique V-gene family were dropped. To address suspected cross-contamination and a sequencing artifact, a later analysis removed a few hundred highly shared, low-generation-probability nucleotide sequences. A later analysis calculated a clonal expansion index for each public chain from normalized within-repertoire ranks of inferred template counts. In a later analysis, generation probabilities were computed with a VDJ recombination model fitted to out-of-frame rearrangements, and the resulting probabilities were checked against IGoR. Hypergeometric tests were used in a later analysis to score TCR-TCR, TCR-HLA and TCR-CMV co-occurrence, with a repertoire-size bias correction applied to the TCR pairs. False discovery rates were estimated in a later analysis by permuting HLA or CMV assignments 20 times. In a later analysis, co-occurring TCRs were grouped using DBSCAN, and TCRdist sequence similarity was added for clustering within HLA-allele-positive subsets. Repertoires with fewer than 30,000 or more than 120,000 public chains were left out of co-occurrence clustering, as were five repertoires with anomalous nucleotide sharing. TCRdb carries this immuneACCESS record with in-frame sequences only. Its versions omit some clonotypes, under half of them owing to an unresolved V gene in the studies checked, with the rest unexplained. V, J and clone size derive from that table, while D and trimming were established from the DNA sequence. This sample lists 200,000 to 250,000 clones; roughly 89% were detected once. Of the sample, more than 0.8% is held by the ten largest clones.

The receptor was derived from a woman between 18 and 29 years old in good health and CMV-seronegative. The sequencing input was PBMCs. The V gene is TRBV30 and the J gene is TRBJ1-1, with the D gene uncertain. Here the CDR3 is given as CAWSVGGRWEPEAFF. The sequenced DNA is TGTGCCTGGAGTGTGGGAGGGAGATGGGAACCTGAAGCTTTCTTT.